The clone carrying this TCR beta chain was detected ten times or more. This specimen comes from a study of T-cell reconstitution after alpha-beta-depleted transplantation in children. During its preparation, the TCRbeta library received unique molecular identifiers. MiXCR was run by TCRdb on the PCR reads, yielding one entry per CDR3 protein. The sample includes 640,000 or so distinct CDR3 sequences, 16% of them seen just once. The V end was cut by 4 bases, the J end by 8 bases, with 14 bases between. This CDR3 has 13 residues. CDR1 is MNHEY and CDR2 is SVGAGI in the germline V gene. This chain links TRBV6-5 with TRBJ1-2; D may be TRBD1 (6 bases). This specimen consisted of PBMCs from the stem cell graft donor, obtained from the stem cell graft. The clonotype was recovered from a human donor who donated a stem cell graft to a child with acute myeloid leukemia. CDR3 DNA: TGTGCCAGCAGTTTCCCGGGGGCAATAGGCTACACCTTC. Amino acids: CASSFPGAIGYTF.